The 25 T cell receptor beta chains presented below share a single source sample, sequenced in a study of blood T cell repertoires in COVID-19. The table came from immunoSEQ multiplex PCR; TCRdb's copy has only in-frame clones and leaves some out. Of 150,000 to 200,000 clones in the sample, about 82% were seen once. Specimen: PBMCs or T cells enriched from blood (not recorded which). These TCRs come from a woman in her twenties or thirties who had recovered from COVID-19.

The CDR3 protein is CASSDPGGSRREGSYNEQFF. CDR3 nucleotide sequence: TGCGCCAGCAGTGATCCCGGCGGGAGCCGACGGGAAGGATCCTACAATGAGCAGTTCTTC. This chain joins TRBV10-2 and TRBJ2-1; 7 bases map to TRBD2. The CDR3 extends over 20 amino acids. In germline, CDR1 is WSHSY, CDR2 SAAADI. With V trimmed by 3 bases and J by 1 base, 18 bases remained unmatched.

The chain uses TRBV30 and TRBJ2-1; 10 bases line up with TRBD2. V gave up 3 bases and J gave up 0 bases; unmatched junction bases: 5. CDR3 length: 16 amino acids. From germline, CDR1 is GTSNPN and CDR2 SVGIG (reference sequence). CDR3 coding DNA: TGTGCCTGGAGCGGACTAGCGGTAAGCTCCTACAATGAGCAGTTCTTC. It is translated as CAWSGLAVSSYNEQFF.

This clone was found once. J is TRBJ2-7 and V is TRBV23-1; 10 bases align to TRBD1. TRBV23-1 is flagged as an ORF with uncertain function. Trimming took 7 bases from V and 5 from J; bases not matched to a gene: 8. The CDR3 has 14 amino acids. The CDR3 is CASIRGQGLHEQYF. The CDR3 coding sequence is TGCGCCAGCATCCGGGGACAGGGGCTCCACGAGCAGTACTTC.

The CDR3 loop reads CASGSPTDRGGETQYF. DNA for the CDR3: TGTGCTAGTGGTTCACCAACTGACAGGGGAGGAGAGACCCAGTACTTC. V gene TRBV12-5 combines with J gene TRBJ2-5; 8 bases match TRBD1. Germline V lookup: CDR1 LGHNT, CDR2 FRNRAP. This CDR3 has 16 amino acids. The V segment lost 4 bases and the J segment 4 bases; nucleotides outside the gene matches: 11.

J is TRBJ2-1 and V is TRBV7-9; TRBD2 matches at 13 bases. V trimming: 3 bases; J trimming: 7 bases; junction bases outside the gene matches: 6. The CDR3 loop spans 16 amino acids. Germline V gene sequence: CDR1 SEHNR, CDR2 FQNEAQ (reference sequence). The CDR3 reads CASSFHLTSGGNEQFF. Written as DNA, the CDR3 is TGTGCCAGCAGCTTTCATTTGACTAGCGGGGGGAATGAGCAGTTCTTC.

V and J are TRBV19 and TRBJ1-2, with D unclear. The CDR3 is 12 residues long. V shed 5 bases and J shed 8 bases, with 12 bases lying between them. Germline values: CDR1 LNHDA, CDR2 SQIVND (reference sequence). CDR3 protein: CASSLMSSGYTF. CDR3 nucleotides: TGTGCCAGTAGTCTGATGAGCTCAGGCTACACCTTC.

The J gene is TRBJ2-1, the V gene TRBV7-9, with 9 positions matching TRBD2. The germline V gene encodes CDR1 SEHNR and CDR2 FQNEAQ (reference sequence). Germline trimming cut 5 bases from V and 7 bases from J; bases unmatched to any gene: 12. There are 16 residues in the CDR3. CDR3 coding DNA: TGTGCCAGCAGCGACCCCGTCCTCGCGGGAGGGAATGAGCAGTTCTTC. It translates to CASSDPVLAGGNEQFF.

The chain links TRBV19 to TRBJ1-1; 7 nucleotides line up with TRBD1. Trimming at V came to 5 bases and at J to 3 bases, leaving 9 bases not matched to a gene. Germline V gives CDR1 LNHDA, CDR2 SQIVND (reference sequence). CDR3 size: 15 residues. This chain's CDR3 is CASSLKDRRDTEAFF. The CDR3 DNA reads as TGTGCCAGTAGTTTAAAGGACAGGCGGGACACTGAAGCTTTCTTT.

The V gene is TRBV28, the J gene TRBJ2-2, with a weak D call TRBD2 (5 bases). Germline-derived CDR1 and CDR2 are MDHEN and SYDVKM. Trimming left V 5 bases short and J 6 bases short, with 19 bases between. This CDR3 is built from 16 residues. The CDR3 DNA reads TGTGCCAGCAGTCCCCTAGCCCTCGTAGGTTCCGGGGAGCTGTTTTTT. The encoded protein is CASSPLALVGSGELFF.

Of note for this clone: This specimen includes other DNA sequences encoding the same CDR3. The chain uses TRBV19 and TRBJ2-7; a weak D match, TRBD2 (5 bases). In germline, CDR1 is LNHDA, CDR2 SQIVND (reference sequence). The CDR3 contains 14 residues. V gave up 3 bases and J gave up 1 base, with 10 bases separating them. The CDR3 region is CASSIRTGSYEQYF. DNA of the CDR3: TGTGCCAGTAGTATCAGGACGGGATCCTACGAGCAGTACTTC.

J is TRBJ2-7 and V is TRBV5-4, with TRBD2 matching over 9 bases. The germline V gene has CDR1 SGHNT and CDR2 YYREEE (reference sequence). The CDR3 has 16 amino acids. V lost 0 bases and J lost 6; bases outside the gene matches: 10. Written as DNA, the CDR3 is TGTGCCAGCAGCTTGGAGTTGGGGACTAGCCAGGTCGAGCAGTACTTC. It yields the protein CASSLELGTSQVEQYF.

V gene TRBV4-1 combines with J gene TRBJ2-2; TRBD1 matches 9 bases. The CDR3 is 16 amino acids. Germline CDR1 is MGHRA and CDR2 is YSYEKL. V was clipped by 0 bases and J by 8 bases; unmatched bases: 7. CDR3 coding DNA: TGCGCCAGCAGCCAAGACGAACAGGGGGCGTTTGGGGAGCTGTTTTTT. Its translation: CASSQDEQGAFGELFF.

The chain uses TRBV28 and TRBJ2-3, with no clear D. The CDR3 consists of 15 residues. Trimming took off 3 bases at V and 2 bases at J, with 12 bases between the two ends. Germline lookup yields CDR1 MDHEN and CDR2 SYDVKM. The CDR3 DNA reads TGTGCCAGCAGTTTGTCCAGCGATGACACAGATACGCAGTATTTT. Translating gives CASSLSSDDTDTQYF.

This rearrangement joins TRBV19 to TRBJ1-5, with D perhaps TRBD1 (6 bases). The CDR3 length is 15 residues. V was shortened by 3 bases and J by 0 bases, with 9 bases between the two germline ends. Germline V gives CDR1 LNHDA, CDR2 SQIVND (reference sequence). The chain's CDR3 is CASSMYRDSNQPQHF. The CDR3 coding sequence is TGTGCCAGTAGTATGTACAGGGATAGCAATCAGCCCCAGCATTTT.

Note on this clone: The sample contains more than one DNA sequence encoding this CDR3. The chain employs TRBV27 and TRBJ1-5, with TRBD1 matching 8 bases. The CDR3 has 14 residues. The germline V gene has CDR1 MNHEY and CDR2 SMNVEV (reference sequence). V dropped 8 bases and J dropped 1; count of bases not matched to a gene: 4. The CDR3 reads CASAGGGSNQPQHF. The CDR3 DNA follows: TGTGCCAGCGCAGGGGGCGGCAGCAATCAGCCCCAGCATTTT.

Of note for this clone: Other nucleotide sequences in the sample specify the same CDR3. The rearrangement links TRBV19 to TRBJ2-1; TRBD2 matches 11 bases. J gave up 4 bases and V 6 bases, and 8 bases lay outside the gene matches. This CDR3 comprises 16 residues. Per germline, CDR1 LNHDA and CDR2 SQIVND (reference sequence). The DNA of the CDR3 is TGTGCCAGTAGGGGGGGGCTAGCGGGAGGTTACAATGAGCAGTTCTTC. Its protein product is CASRGGLAGGYNEQFF.

The V and J genes are TRBV4-2 and TRBJ2-5; TRBD2 might be the D (6 bases). Trimming took off 3 bases at V and 2 bases at J, with 10 bases between the two ends. This CDR3 contains 14 residues. Germline V gives CDR1 LGHNA, CDR2 YNFKEQ. The CDR3 DNA follows: TGTGCCAGCAGCCAGACGGGGGTACAAGAGACCCAGTACTTC. It encodes CASSQTGVQETQYF.

This chain links TRBV12-3 or TRBV12-4 with TRBJ2-7; TRBD2 might be the D (5 bases). This CDR3 is built from 12 residues. V was cut by 3 bases and J by 5 bases, with 8 bases left in between. DNA for the CDR3: TGTGCCAGCAGTTTTGCGGGCGACGAGCAGTACTTC. Amino acids: CASSFAGDEQYF.

The chain couples TRBV28 to TRBJ2-3, with TRBD2 matching 7 bases. There are 17 residues in the CDR3. The V gene end was trimmed by 5 bases and the J gene end by 3 bases; junction bases not matched to a gene: 14. Germline loops: CDR1 MDHEN, CDR2 SYDVKM. Here the CDR3 DNA reads TGTGCCAGCAGTGCGGACTCGAAGCGGGATGTAACAGATACGCAGTATTTT. This codes for CASSADSKRDVTDTQYF.

This clone was counted between two and nine times. The J gene is TRBJ1-1, the V gene TRBV27; D is perhaps TRBD1 (5 bases). Trimming cost V 5 bases and J 1 base, with 17 bases left between them. The germline CDR1 and CDR2 sequences are MNHEY and SMNVEV (reference sequence). The CDR3 extends over 16 amino acids. The CDR3 DNA sequence: TGTGCCAGCAGTGGGTTCTATGGGGGGAAGAACACTGAAGCTTTCTTT. Amino acid sequence: CASSGFYGGKNTEAFF.

The rearrangement links TRBV28 to TRBJ1-1; D not certain. The CDR3 loop spans 11 amino acids. The V and J ends lost 9 bases and 5 bases respectively, with 10 bases between them. Per germline, CDR1 MDHEN and CDR2 SYDVKM. The CDR3 DNA is TGTGCCAGTCAATCGGGGACTGAAGCTTTCTTT. Its translation: CASQSGTEAFF.

This clone showed up just once. In nucleotides, the CDR3 is TGTGCCAGCAGTCCCGGACTAGCGGGAGTCTACGAGCAGTACTTC. Translating it yields CASSPGLAGVYEQYF. This chain links TRBV6-4 with TRBJ2-7, with 13 bases aligning to TRBD2. J lost 3 bases, V lost 5 bases, and 4 bases had no gene match. The CDR3 is 15 residues long. Germline V gene data show CDR1 as MRHNA and CDR2 as SNTAGT.

The V gene is TRBV7-9, the J gene TRBJ1-1; 8 bases fit TRBD1. The CDR3 totals 14 residues. The V gene end was trimmed by 5 bases and the J gene end by 1 base; junction bases not matched to a gene: 3. Looked up from germline, CDR1 is SEHNR and CDR2 is FQNEAQ (reference sequence). The CDR3 DNA sequence: TGTGCCAGCAGCCGAGACAGGGGGAACACTGAAGCTTTCTTT. This translates into CASSRDRGNTEAFF.

The chain carries TRBV23-1 and TRBJ2-3; D unclear. TRBV23-1 is an open reading frame whose function is uncertain. V lost 4 bases and J 0 bases, leaving 11 bases between the germline ends. The CDR3 extends over 15 amino acids. In DNA, the CDR3 is TGCGCCAGCAGTCCCCCCTCCCCTAGCACAGATACGCAGTATTTT. Encoded protein: CASSPPSPSTDTQYF.

CDR3 bases: TGTGCCAGCAGTCGTCTAGCGGGAGGACGGGAGACCCAGTACTTC. Translated: CASSRLAGGRETQYF. The chain links TRBV27 to TRBJ2-5, with TRBD2 identical over 11 bases. Trimming took 5 bases from V and 5 from J; bases not matched to a gene: 7. The V gene's germline CDR1 is MNHEY and CDR2 SMNVEV (reference sequence). The CDR3 is 15 residues long.